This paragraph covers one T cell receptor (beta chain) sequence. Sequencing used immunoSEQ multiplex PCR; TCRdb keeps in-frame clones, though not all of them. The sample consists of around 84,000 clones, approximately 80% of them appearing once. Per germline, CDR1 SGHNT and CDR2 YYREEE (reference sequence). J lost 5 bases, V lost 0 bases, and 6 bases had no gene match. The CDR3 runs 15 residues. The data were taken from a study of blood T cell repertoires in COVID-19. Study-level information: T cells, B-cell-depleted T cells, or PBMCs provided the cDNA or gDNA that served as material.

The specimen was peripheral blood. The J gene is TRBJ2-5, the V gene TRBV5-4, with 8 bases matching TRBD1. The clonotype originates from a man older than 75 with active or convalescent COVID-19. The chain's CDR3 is CASSLGRQGRETQYF. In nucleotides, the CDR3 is TGTGCCAGCAGCTTGGGGAGACAGGGGCGGGAGACCCAGTACTTC. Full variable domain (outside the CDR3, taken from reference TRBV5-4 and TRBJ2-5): ETGVTQSPTHLIKTRGQQVTLRCSSQSGHNTVSWYQQALGQGPQFIFQYYREEENGRGNFPPRFSGLQFPNYSSELNVNALELDDSALYLCASSLGRQGRETQYFGPGTRLLVL.